This T cell receptor beta chain came from a study of blood T cell repertoires in COVID-19. Study-wide context: PBMCs, B-cell-depleted T cells, or T cells provided the cDNA or gDNA that made up the material.

Seattle patient enrollment occurred during active infection, with longitudinal follow-up thereafter. This clone was found a few times. This CDR3 region has 14 residues. In germline, CDR1 is SGHRS, CDR2 YFSETQ. V trimming: 0 bases; J trimming: 9 bases; junction bases outside the gene matches: 3. As handled by the study authors: Amplification from reference gene primers served as the basis for estimated nucleated cell counts. This table comes from immunoSEQ multiplex PCR, and its TCRdb copy is limited to in-frame clones, with some not included. V and J calls and clone size are copied from that table; D and trimming were computed from the DNA. This repertoire shows about 130,000 clones, around 80% found once; its top ten account for 15% to 20%.

The chain carries TRBV5-1 and TRBJ1-6, with TRBD1 matching 7 bases. Sequenced sample: peripheral blood. The source is a man aged 25 to 40 with COVID-19, enrolled during active disease. The CDR3 coding sequence is TGCGCCAGCAGCTTGGAGGGGGCCGGTTCACCCCTCCACTTT. It translates to CASSLEGAGSPLHF.